This is a list of T cell receptor beta chains from one sample in a study of CD8+ T cells in alopecia areata. Only in-frame clones appear in the TCRdb table, and some are missing; sequencing was by immunoSEQ multiplex PCR. Among 120,000 or so clones listed, over 50% were seen once. The sequencing here drew on CD4+ T cells sorted from blood, taken at week 0. Receptors originate from a human donor with alopecia areata. CDR3s include the opening cysteine and the closing phenylalanine or tryptophan. D genes are given only for firm matches. Part of the rows lack a size; the others show once, few, many or a class for expanded clones.

d_gene,abundance,v_gene,j_gene,CDR3aa,CDR3nt
TRBD1,.,TRBV4-2,TRBJ1-6,CASSQLQGGGNSPLHF,TGTGCCAGCAGCCAACTTCAAGGGGGCGGTAATTCACCCCTCCACTTT
TRBD1,.,TRBV2,TRBJ1-5,CATKGGISQPQHF,TGTGCCACTAAAGGGGGCATTTCTCAGCCCCAGCATTTT
.,.,TRBV7-3,TRBJ2-2,CASSLHYRRDTGELFF,TGTGCCAGCAGCTTACATTACCGCAGGGACACCGGGGAGCTGTTTTTT
TRBD2,.,TRBV28,TRBJ2-7,CASSRPGGSYEQYF,TGTGCCAGCAGTCGGCCGGGAGGCTCCTACGAGCAGTACTTC
.,.,TRBV7-2,TRBJ2-7,CASSLGEGAEQYF,TGTGCCAGCAGCTTAGGGGAAGGGGCTGAGCAGTACTTC
.,.,TRBV25-1,TRBJ2-3,CASSERRGDTDTQYF,TGTGCCAGCAGTGAACGTAGGGGGGACACAGATACGCAGTATTTT
.,.,TRBV6-1,TRBJ1-5,CASSEQGNQPQHF,TGTGCCAGCAGTGAACAGGGGAATCAGCCCCAGCATTTT
.,.,TRBV29-1,TRBJ2-5,CSVENSETQYF,TGCAGCGTAGAGAACAGTGAGACCCAGTACTTC
.,few,TRBV10-3,TRBJ1-1,CAISGDGLVEAFF,TGTGCCATCAGTGGTGACGGGCTCGTCGAAGCTTTCTTT
TRBD2,.,TRBV18,TRBJ2-7,CASSPQGLASHEQYF,TGTGCCAGCTCACCACAGGGACTAGCGTCCCACGAGCAGTACTTC
.,few,TRBV7-2,TRBJ2-1,CASSLNRNNEQFF,TGTGCCAGCAGCTTAAACAGGAACAATGAGCAGTTCTTC
.,.,TRBV9,TRBJ2-2,CASSGLSGPGELFF,TGTGCCAGCAGCGGGCTGAGCGGTCCCGGGGAGCTGTTTTTT
TRBD1,.,TRBV5-6,TRBJ2-4,CASSLGDRDIQYF,TGTGCCAGCAGCTTGGGGGACAGGGACATTCAGTACTTC
TRBD2,few,TRBV5-1,TRBJ2-7,CASTLLAGTSYEQYF,TGCGCCAGCACATTGCTAGCGGGGACTTCCTACGAGCAGTACTTC
.,.,TRBV19,TRBJ2-7,CASSIDATRTYEQYF,TGTGCCAGTAGTATAGACGCGACCCGGACCTACGAGCAGTACTTC
TRBD1,.,TRBV29-1,TRBJ1-5,CSVGTGEHQPQHF,TGCAGCGTGGGGACAGGGGAGCATCAGCCCCAGCATTTT
TRBD1,few,TRBV7-3,TRBJ2-2,CASSTQEGQGAGELFF,TGTGCCAGCAGCACCCAGGAGGGACAGGGGGCCGGGGAGCTGTTTTTT
TRBD2,few,TRBV29-1,TRBJ2-1,CSVLRLAGLTYNEQFF,TGCAGCGTCCTCAGACTAGCGGGACTGACCTACAATGAGCAGTTCTTC
TRBD2,.,TRBV5-6,TRBJ2-3,CASSLISGDADTQYF,TGTGCCAGCAGCTTGATTAGCGGGGACGCAGATACGCAGTATTTT
.,.,TRBV19,TRBJ2-7,CASSDQAYEQYF,TGTGCCAGTAGTGATCAGGCCTACGAGCAGTACTTC
TRBD2,.,TRBV2,TRBJ2-1,CASRPHGEGSRNEQFF,TGTGCCAGCAGGCCACACGGGGAGGGGTCAAGGAATGAGCAGTTCTTC
.,.,TRBV29-1,TRBJ1-4,CSVDRGGEKLFF,TGCAGCGTTGACCGGGGCGGTGAAAAACTGTTTTTT
.,.,TRBV2,TRBJ1-3,CASSGSRNTIYF,TGTGCCAGCAGTGGATCGCGAAACACCATATATTTT
.,.,TRBV5-1,TRBJ2-1,CASSLVRGHDEQFF,TGCGCCAGCAGCTTGGTACGGGGGCACGATGAGCAGTTCTTC
.,once,TRBV5-6,TRBJ1-6,CASSFDYKASSPLHF,TGTGCCAGCAGCTTTGATTACAAGGCTTCTTCACCCCTCCACTTT
.,.,TRBV29-1,TRBJ1-2,CSVVRGTNGYTF,TGCAGCGTTGTGAGGGGGACGAATGGCTACACCTTC
.,.,TRBV29-1,TRBJ1-5,CSVDLGGEQPQHF,TGCAGCGTTGACTTGGGTGGGGAACAGCCCCAGCATTTT
.,.,TRBV18,TRBJ2-4,CASSQTGSRGNIQYF,TGTGCCAGCTCGCAAACCGGGTCTAGGGGAAACATTCAGTACTTC
.,few,TRBV28,TRBJ2-7,CASRTAKTYEQYF,TGTGCCAGCCGGACAGCAAAAACCTACGAGCAGTACTTC
TRBD2,.,TRBV5-1,TRBJ2-7,CASSLRASGGFEQYF,TGCGCCAGCAGCTTGCGGGCTAGCGGGGGTTTCGAGCAGTACTTC